A selection of T cell receptor beta chains follows, all from one sample in a study of vaccination effects on CD4 cells after COVID-19. Their antigen targets remain unknown. This table comes from immunoSEQ multiplex PCR, and its TCRdb copy is limited to in-frame clones, with some not included. The table has 30,000 to 45,000 clones, around 69% seen once. Sample: CD4+ T cells from PBMCs cultured with HCoV-NL63 spike peptides, taken before COVID-19 vaccination. These receptors were taken from a human donor who had a prior SARS-CoV-2 infection. Both conserved end residues are part of each CDR3. D genes are given only for firm matches. Clone size, where shown, is once, few, many, or a class for clones that have expanded.

j_gene,abundance,v_gene,d_gene,CDR3aa,CDR3nt
TRBJ1-2,-,TRBV27,-,CASSFIGDRGYTF,TGTGCCAGCAGTTTTATAGGGGATCGGGGCTACACCTTC
TRBJ2-7,-,TRBV5-1,-,CASRGGQGVVYEQYF,TGCGCCAGCAGGGGGGGCCAGGGCGTCGTTTACGAGCAGTACTTC
TRBJ2-7,-,TRBV7-2,-,CASLLAEGLREQYF,TGTGCCAGCCTTCTCGCTGAGGGTCTTAGGGAGCAGTACTTC
TRBJ1-1,-,TRBV11-1,-,CASSFRGENTEAFF,TGTGCCAGCAGCTTCCGCGGGGAGAACACTGAAGCTTTCTTT
TRBJ1-3,-,TRBV5-1,TRBD1,CASSLGQTGNTIYF,TGCGCCAGCAGCCTGGGACAGACTGGAAACACCATATATTTT
TRBJ1-1,-,TRBV7-9,TRBD1,CASSKWDRETEAFF,TGTGCCAGCAGCAAATGGGACAGGGAGACTGAAGCTTTCTTT
TRBJ1-5,few,TRBV18,-,CASRSDNQPQHF,TGTGCCAGCCGGTCTGACAATCAGCCCCAGCATTTT
TRBJ1-1,-,TRBV19,-,CASRLDRLNTEAFF,TGTGCCAGTAGACTGGACAGATTGAACACTGAAGCTTTCTTT
TRBJ1-3,once,TRBV7-2,-,CASSFGGAVGNTIYF,TGTGCCAGCAGCTTCGGGGGGGCGGTAGGAAACACCATATATTTT
TRBJ2-7,-,TRBV6-2/TRBV6-3,-,CASSYFPGAESSYEQYF,TGTGCCAGCAGTTACTTTCCGGGGGCGGAGAGCTCCTACGAGCAGTACTTC
TRBJ2-7,-,TRBV5-5,TRBD2,CASSLVGGSVHEQYF,TGTGCCAGCAGCTTGGTTGGCGGGAGTGTCCACGAGCAGTACTTC